This T cell receptor (beta chain) is drawn from a study of shared clonotypes between healthy human individuals. Findings and limits, study-wide: Lower generation probabilities were found for non-shared clonotypes than for those shared by all four donors.

A word on this clone: The target antigen is unknown.

Trimming took off 11 bases at V and 5 bases at J, with 19 bases between the two ends. Looked up from germline, CDR1 is LNHDA and CDR2 is SQIVND (reference sequence). The CDR3 extends over 13 amino acids. TCRdb's table, derived via immunoSEQ multiplex PCR, lists solely in-frame clones and lacks some. This table holds more than 400,000 clones, less than 96% found once. The TCR was taken from a woman aged 25 to 39 in good health. V gene TRBV19 combines with J gene TRBJ2-7, with D possibly TRBD2 on 7 matching bases. Material: naive CD4+ T cells sorted from blood. As for subset: CD45RA+ positively selected. The CDR3 is CAHAWGGRNEQYF. CDR3 nucleotide sequence: TGTGCCCATGCATGGGGGGGGCGAAACGAGCAGTACTTC.